This T cell receptor beta chain stems from a study of beta chain features in type 1 diabetes. The wider study: The samples had approximately 110 million sorted cells examined in all.

This clone showed up just a few times. What was sequenced were expressed TCRB transcripts, since all of the isolated RNA had been reverse transcribed. The study sequenced naive, central memory and regulatory T cell samples to an average of approximately 3.5 million reads. Data came from immunoSEQ multiplex PCR; TCRdb stores just in-frame clones and leaves some out. The sample contains fewer than 65,000 clones, over 50% of which appear only once. V dropped 2 bases and J dropped 5 bases, with 12 bases sitting between them. The CDR3 runs 14 residues. The germline V gene has CDR1 MNHNY and CDR2 SVGAGI (reference sequence).

The rearrangement links TRBV6-6 to TRBJ1-1; D is uncertain. The TCR sequence derives from a woman under 30 in good health. Sample: Tregs from blood. CDR3 in DNA: TGTGCCAGCAGTTACAGTCCAGGATGGACTGAAGCTTTCTTT. This encodes CASSYSPGWTEAFF.